This T cell receptor (beta chain) was retrieved from a study of blood T cell repertoires in COVID-19. Across the study: T cells, B-cell-depleted T cells, or PBMCs supplied cDNA or gDNA.

Authors' analysis steps: Amplification of reference gene primers provided the estimated nucleated cell counts. Generated by immunoSEQ multiplex PCR, the TCRdb table keeps only in-frame clones and is missing some. The DNA was the basis for D and trimming; V, J and clone size are from that table. The repertoire includes about 160,000 clones, roughly 89% of them detected once, and 3% to 4.5% sits in the top ten. A remark on this clone: Other DNA sequences of this sample code for an identical CDR3.

Germline V CDR1 and CDR2: SGHRS, YFSETQ. This CDR3 contains 14 residues. With V trimmed by 1 base and J by 2 bases, 1 base remained unmatched. The source material was peripheral blood. The J gene is TRBJ2-3, the V gene TRBV5-1; 7 bases agree with TRBD1. This TCR derives from a woman aged 55-69 years who had recovered from COVID-19. CDR3 region: CASSLTGDTDTQYF. CDR3 nucleotides: TGCGCCAGCAGCTTGACAGGGGACACAGATACGCAGTATTTT.